This T cell receptor (beta chain) was found in a study of T cells in Graves' hyperthyroidism and ophthalmopathy. Per the germline V gene, CDR1 is ENHRY and CDR2 is SYGVKD. This CDR3 is 16 amino acids long. V was cut by 4 bases and J by 0 bases, with 16 bases left in between. In this sample, this clonotype turned up many times. The antigen remains unidentified. Study results and caveats: Most thyroid clonotypes that were expanded above 0.001 also turned up in blood.

Clinical symptoms, serum thyroxine, TRAb, thyroid ultrasound and orbital computed tomography informed diagnoses. It was over 9.5 ml of fresh peripheral blood that supplied the PBMCs. Researchers took RNA transcripts and amplified the TCR beta CDR3 regions from them. HTBI primers were employed in a first-round RT-PCR of the TCR CDR3. TCRdb independently ran MiXCR on the multiplex PCR reads; one entry per CDR3 protein. The sample holds hundreds of thousands of distinct CDR3 sequences, roughly 20% seen once. The chain couples TRBV10-3 to TRBJ2-7; the D gene is possibly TRBD2 (6 bases). The TCR sequence derives from a man in his fifties with Graves' ophthalmopathy. Specimen: blood. This CDR3 is CAISGLGRGSSYEQYF. CDR3 DNA sequence: TGTGCCATCAGTGGCCTCGGGAGAGGGAGCTCCTACGAGCAGTACTTC.